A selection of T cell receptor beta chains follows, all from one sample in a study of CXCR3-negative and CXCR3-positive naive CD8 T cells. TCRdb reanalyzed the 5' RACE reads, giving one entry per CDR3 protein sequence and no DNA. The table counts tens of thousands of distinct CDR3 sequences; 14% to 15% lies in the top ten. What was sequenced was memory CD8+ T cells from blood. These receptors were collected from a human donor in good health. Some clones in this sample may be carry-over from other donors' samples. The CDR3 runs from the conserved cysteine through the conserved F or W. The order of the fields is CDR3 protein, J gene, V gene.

CASSPTPTQNYEQYF | TRBJ2-7 | TRBV7-6
CATSARTGTGNTIYF | TRBJ1-3 | TRBV15
CASSSDSGGIVYTQYF | TRBJ2-3 | TRBV2
CASSELLTAHTEAFF | TRBJ1-1 | TRBV25-1
CASSQEAPGIGSYEQYF | TRBJ2-7 | TRBV4-1
CASSYSGLNQPQHF | TRBJ1-5 | TRBV6-5
CASRDREVHRGFGEANTGELFF | TRBJ2-2 | TRBV7-9
CASSLNQAGVDPYEQYF | TRBJ2-7 | TRBV28
CATSDILARGTQYF | TRBJ2-3 | TRBV24-1
CASPRRDSSYEQYF | TRBJ2-7 | TRBV3-1